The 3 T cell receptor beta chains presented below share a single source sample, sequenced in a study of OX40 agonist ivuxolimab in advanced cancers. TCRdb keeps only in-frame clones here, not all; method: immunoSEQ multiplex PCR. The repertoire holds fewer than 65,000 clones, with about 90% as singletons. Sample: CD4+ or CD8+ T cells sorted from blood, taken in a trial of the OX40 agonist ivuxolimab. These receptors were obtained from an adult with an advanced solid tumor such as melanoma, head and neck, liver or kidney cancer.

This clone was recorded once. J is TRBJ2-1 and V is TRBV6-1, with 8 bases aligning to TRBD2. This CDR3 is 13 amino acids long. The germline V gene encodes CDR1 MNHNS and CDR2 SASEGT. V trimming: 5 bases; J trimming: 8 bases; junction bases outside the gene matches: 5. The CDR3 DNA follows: TGTGCCAGCAGTCGGGGGGGCCGGGATGAGCAGTTCTTC. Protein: CASSRGGRDEQFF.

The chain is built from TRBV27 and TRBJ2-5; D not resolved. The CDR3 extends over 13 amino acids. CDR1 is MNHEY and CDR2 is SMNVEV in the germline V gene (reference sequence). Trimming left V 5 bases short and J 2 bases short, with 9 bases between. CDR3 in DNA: TGTGCCAGCAGTCCTCAGGTTCAAGAGACCCAGTACTTC. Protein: CASSPQVQETQYF.

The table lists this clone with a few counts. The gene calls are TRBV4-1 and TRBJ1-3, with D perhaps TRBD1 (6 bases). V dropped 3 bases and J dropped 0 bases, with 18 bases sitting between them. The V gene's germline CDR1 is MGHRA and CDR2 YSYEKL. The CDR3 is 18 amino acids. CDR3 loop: CASSHRDTSSSSGNTIYF. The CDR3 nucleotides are TGCGCCAGCAGCCACCGGGACACATCTTCTTCCTCTGGAAACACCATATATTTT.